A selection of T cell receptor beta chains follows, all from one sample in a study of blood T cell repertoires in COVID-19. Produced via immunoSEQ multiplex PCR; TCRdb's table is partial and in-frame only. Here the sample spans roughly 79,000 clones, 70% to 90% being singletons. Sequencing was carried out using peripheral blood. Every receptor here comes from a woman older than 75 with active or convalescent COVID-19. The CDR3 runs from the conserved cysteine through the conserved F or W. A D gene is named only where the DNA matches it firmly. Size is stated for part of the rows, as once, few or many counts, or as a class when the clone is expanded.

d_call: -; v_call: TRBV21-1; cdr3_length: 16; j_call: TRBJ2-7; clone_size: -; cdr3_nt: TGTGCCAGCAGCAAAGGGCGCCCCGGGAGCTCCTACGAGCAGTACTTC; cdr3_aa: CASSKGRPGSSYEQYF
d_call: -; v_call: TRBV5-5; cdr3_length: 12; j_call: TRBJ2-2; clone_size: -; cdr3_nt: TGTGCCAGCAGCTTGGGCGCCGGGGAGCTGTTTTTT; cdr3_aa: CASSLGAGELFF
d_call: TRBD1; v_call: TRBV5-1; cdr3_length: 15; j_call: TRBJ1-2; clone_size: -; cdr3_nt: TGCGCCAGCAGCCGGGACAGCTCAGCTAACTATGGCTACACCTTC; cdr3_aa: CASSRDSSANYGYTF
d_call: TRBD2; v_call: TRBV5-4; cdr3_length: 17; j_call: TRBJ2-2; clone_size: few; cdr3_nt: TGTGCCAGCAGCTTGGGGGGACTAGCGGCGAACACCGGGGAGCTGTTTTTT; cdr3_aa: CASSLGGLAANTGELFF
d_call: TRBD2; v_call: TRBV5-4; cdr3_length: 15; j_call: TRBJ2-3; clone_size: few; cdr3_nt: TGTGCCAGCAGCTTAGGGAGCGGGAGTACCGATACGCAGTATTTT; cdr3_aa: CASSLGSGSTDTQYF
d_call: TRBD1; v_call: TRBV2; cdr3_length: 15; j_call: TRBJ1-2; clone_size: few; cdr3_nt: TGTGCCAGCAGTGGGTCCACAGGGGGCGCCCAGGGCTACACCTTC; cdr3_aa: CASSGSTGGAQGYTF
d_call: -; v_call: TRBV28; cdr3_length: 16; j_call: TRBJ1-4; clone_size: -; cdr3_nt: TGTGCCAGCAGTTTGGGAGGGCTCGCCCGGGGTGAAAAACTGTTTTTT; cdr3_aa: CASSLGGLARGEKLFF
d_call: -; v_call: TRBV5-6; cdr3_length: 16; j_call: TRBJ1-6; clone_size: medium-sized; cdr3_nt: TGTGCCAGCAGCCAGCTTCGCCAAGGGGGTAATTCACCCCTCCACTTT; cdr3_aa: CASSQLRQGGNSPLHF
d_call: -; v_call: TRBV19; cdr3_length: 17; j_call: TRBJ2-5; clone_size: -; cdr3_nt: TGTGCCAGTAGTACCTACCGGGACTCACGGGGGAGAGAGACCCAGTACTTC; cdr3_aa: CASSTYRDSRGRETQYF
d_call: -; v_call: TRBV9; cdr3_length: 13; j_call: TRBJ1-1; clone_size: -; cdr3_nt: TGTGCCAGCAGCCGAGAATACGTCACTGAAGCTTTCTTT; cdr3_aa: CASSREYVTEAFF
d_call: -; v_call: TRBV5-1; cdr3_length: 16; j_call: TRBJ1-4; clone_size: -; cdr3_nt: TGCGCCAGCAGCTTGGGCGGGCTTGCAACTAATGAAAAACTGTTTTTT; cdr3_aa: CASSLGGLATNEKLFF
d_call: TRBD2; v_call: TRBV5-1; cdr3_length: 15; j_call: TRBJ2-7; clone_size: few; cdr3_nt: TGCGCCAGCAGCTTGGAGGGACTAGCGGGAGGCGAGCAGTACTTC; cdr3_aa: CASSLEGLAGGEQYF
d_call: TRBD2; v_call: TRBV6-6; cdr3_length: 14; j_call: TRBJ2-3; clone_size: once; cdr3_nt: TGTGCCAGCAGTTGGGGGGGTGAAGCAGATACGCAGTATTTT; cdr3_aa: CASSWGGEADTQYF
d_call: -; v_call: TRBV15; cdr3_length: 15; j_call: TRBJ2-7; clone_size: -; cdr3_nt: TGTGCCACCAGCAGAGAAGGGGTGAGCTCCTACGAGCAGTACTTC; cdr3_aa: CATSREGVSSYEQYF
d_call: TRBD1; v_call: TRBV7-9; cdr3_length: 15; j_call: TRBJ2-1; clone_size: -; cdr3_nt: TGTGCCAGCAGCCCCGGGACAGGGGAGCTCGGCTTGGGGGTCTTC; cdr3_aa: CASSPGTGELGLGVF
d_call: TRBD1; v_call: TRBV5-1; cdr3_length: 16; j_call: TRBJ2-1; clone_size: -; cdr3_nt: TGCGCCAGCAGCCTAAGACAGGGCAGCTCCTACAATGAGCAGTTCTTC; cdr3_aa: CASSLRQGSSYNEQFF
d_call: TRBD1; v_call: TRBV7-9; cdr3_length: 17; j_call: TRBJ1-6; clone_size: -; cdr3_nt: TGTGCCAGCAGCTTATCCGCGGGACAGGGGGCAAGTTCACCCCTCCACTTT; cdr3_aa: CASSLSAGQGASSPLHF
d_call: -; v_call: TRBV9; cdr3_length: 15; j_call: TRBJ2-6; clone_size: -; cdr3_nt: TGTGCCAGCAGCGCCAGGGCCGCTGGGGCCAACGTCCTGACTTTC; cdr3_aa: CASSARAAGANVLTF
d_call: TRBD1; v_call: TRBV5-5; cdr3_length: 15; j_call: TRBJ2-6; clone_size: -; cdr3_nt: TGTGCCAGCACCCAGGGGGCTTCTGGGGCCAACGTCCTGACTTTC; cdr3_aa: CASTQGASGANVLTF
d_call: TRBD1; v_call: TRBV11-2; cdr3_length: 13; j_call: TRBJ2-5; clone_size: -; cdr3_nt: TGTGCCAGCAGCTGGGGCAGGGGGGAGACCCAGTACTTC; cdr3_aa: CASSWGRGETQYF
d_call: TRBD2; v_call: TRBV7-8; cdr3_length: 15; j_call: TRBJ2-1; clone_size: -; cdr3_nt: TGTGCCAGCAGCTTAGCTAGCGGGGGGGTCAATGAGCAGTTCTTC; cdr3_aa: CASSLASGGVNEQFF
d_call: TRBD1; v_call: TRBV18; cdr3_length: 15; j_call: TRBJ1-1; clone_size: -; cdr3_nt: TGTGCCAGCTCACCAGCAGGGGGTGCGGGGACTGAAGCTTTCTTT; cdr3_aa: CASSPAGGAGTEAFF
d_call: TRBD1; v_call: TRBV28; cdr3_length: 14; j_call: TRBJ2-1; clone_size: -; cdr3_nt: TGTGCCAGCAGAACGGGACAGCTATACAATGAGCAGTTCTTC; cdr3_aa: CASRTGQLYNEQFF
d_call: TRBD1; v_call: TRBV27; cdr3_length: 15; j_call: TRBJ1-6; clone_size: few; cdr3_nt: TGTGCCAGCAGTTCCCGACAGGGTGTAGGCTCACCCCTCCACTTT; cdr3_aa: CASSSRQGVGSPLHF
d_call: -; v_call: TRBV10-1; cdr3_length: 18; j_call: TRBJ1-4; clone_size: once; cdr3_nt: TGCGCCAGCAGCCAGATCGAAGAGGGCACAGGGCGTAATGAAAAACTGTTTTTT; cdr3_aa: CASSQIEEGTGRNEKLFF
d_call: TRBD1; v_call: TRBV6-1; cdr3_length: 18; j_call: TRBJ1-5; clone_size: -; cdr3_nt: TGTGCCAGCAGTGAAAGGGACAGGGGGTTAAGGGGCAATCAGCCCCAGCATTTT; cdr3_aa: CASSERDRGLRGNQPQHF
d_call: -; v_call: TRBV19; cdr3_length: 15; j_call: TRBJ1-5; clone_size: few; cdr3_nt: TGTGCCAGTAGTATACACAGGGCAATAAATCAGCCCCAGCATTTT; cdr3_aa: CASSIHRAINQPQHF
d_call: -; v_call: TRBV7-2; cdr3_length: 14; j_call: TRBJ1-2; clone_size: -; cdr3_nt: TGTGCCAGCAGCCTCCAACTGGGGGGCTATGGCTACACCTTC; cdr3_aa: CASSLQLGGYGYTF
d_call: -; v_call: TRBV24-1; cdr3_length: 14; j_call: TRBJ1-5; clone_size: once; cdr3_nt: TGTGCCACCAGTGACCCAGGGTCCCCTCAGCCCCAGCATTTT; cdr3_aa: CATSDPGSPQPQHF
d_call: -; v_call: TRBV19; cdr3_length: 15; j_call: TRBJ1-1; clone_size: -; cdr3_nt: TGTGCCAGTAGTGACCGACAGACGATGAACACTGAAGCTTTCTTT; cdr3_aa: CASSDRQTMNTEAFF
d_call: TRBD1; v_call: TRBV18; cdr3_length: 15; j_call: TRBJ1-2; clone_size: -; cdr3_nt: TGTGCCAGCTCACCCAGGACAGGGGGCGAAGATGGCTACACCTTC; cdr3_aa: CASSPRTGGEDGYTF
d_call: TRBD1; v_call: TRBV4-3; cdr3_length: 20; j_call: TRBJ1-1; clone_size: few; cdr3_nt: TGCGCCAGCAGCCAAGAATGGTCTGGGACAGGGGGGAGTTTGTACACTGAAGCTTTCTTT; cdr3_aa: CASSQEWSGTGGSLYTEAFF
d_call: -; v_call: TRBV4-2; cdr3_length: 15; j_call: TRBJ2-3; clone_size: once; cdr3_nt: TGTGCCAGCAGCCCGAGGGGGGGCGAGTCAGATACGCAGTATTTT; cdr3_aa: CASSPRGGESDTQYF
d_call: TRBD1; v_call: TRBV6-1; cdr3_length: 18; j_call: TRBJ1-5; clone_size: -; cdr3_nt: TGTGCCAGCAGTGAATCCGGGACAGGGGGCGGGAGCAATCAGCCCCAGCATTTT; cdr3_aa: CASSESGTGGGSNQPQHF
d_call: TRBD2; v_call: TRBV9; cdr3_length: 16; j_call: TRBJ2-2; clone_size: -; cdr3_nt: TGTGCCAGCAGCTTGGGTAGCGGGAGGTTAACCGGGGAGCTGTTTTTT; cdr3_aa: CASSLGSGRLTGELFF
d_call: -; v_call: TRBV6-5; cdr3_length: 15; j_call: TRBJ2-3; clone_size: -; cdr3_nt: TGTGCCAGCAGCCAGAACAGGGCTAGCACAGATACGCAGTATTTT; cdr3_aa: CASSQNRASTDTQYF